The 31 T cell receptor beta chains below come from one sample, sequenced in a study of vaccination effects on CD4 cells after COVID-19. The antigens for these receptors are not known. Measured with immunoSEQ multiplex PCR; TCRdb has only the in-frame clones, and not every one. The table records 40,000 to 55,000 clones, about 80% of them present only once. CD4+ T cells were isolated after 10 days of culture. A positive SARS-CoV-2 PCR test fell between March and December 2020. The vaccine given was either BNT162b2 or mRNA-1273, in two doses. The sample here was CD4+ T cells from PBMCs cultured without peptide, taken after COVID-19 vaccination. The receptors here all came from a human donor who had a prior SARS-CoV-2 infection.

This chain connects TRBV4-2 to TRBJ1-4; unclear D gene. This CDR3 has 13 residues. Trimming left V 1 base short and J 7 bases short, with 7 bases between. Germline V lookup: CDR1 LGHNA, CDR2 YNFKEQ. The CDR3 bases are TGTGCCAGCAGCCAAGGAGGGTTTGAAAAACTGTTTTTT. As protein: CASSQGGFEKLFF.

This sequence joins TRBV19 and TRBJ2-3; the D gene is possibly TRBD1 (6 bases). The V gene lost 3 bases and the J gene lost 14 bases, with 15 bases spanning the gap. Per germline, CDR1 LNHDA and CDR2 SQIVND (reference sequence). This CDR3 has 12 residues. CDR3 DNA sequence: TGTGCCAGTAGTATTATTTCGGGACATCCGTATTTT. This encodes CASSIISGHPYF.

V and J are TRBV20-1 and TRBJ2-7; D is uncertain. This CDR3 has 10 amino acids. V was cut by 0 bases and J by 6 bases, with 3 bases left in between. Per germline, CDR1 DFQATT and CDR2 SNEGSKA (reference sequence). The CDR3 spells CSARDGEQYF. DNA of the CDR3: TGCAGTGCTAGAGATGGCGAGCAGTACTTC.

The V gene is TRBV15, the J gene TRBJ2-2; possible D gene TRBD2, 7 bases. The CDR3 sequence is 16 residues long. Trimming left V 8 bases short and J 5 bases short, with 21 bases between. CDR1 is LNHNV and CDR2 is YYDKDF in the germline V gene (reference sequence). The CDR3 region has the DNA TGTGCCACCGCCGAGGGAGGGGGTCTGTATACCGGGGAGCTGTTTTTT. The encoded protein is CATAEGGGLYTGELFF.

The chain employs TRBV5-1 and TRBJ2-5, with unresolved D. Germline V lookup: CDR1 SGHRS, CDR2 YFSETQ. V was pared by 4 bases and J by 2 bases, with 6 bases between. This CDR3 contains 12 residues. CDR3 loop: CASSRQQETQYF. CDR3 in DNA: TGCGCCAGCAGCCGGCAGCAAGAGACCCAGTACTTC.

The chain has TRBV6-5 and TRBJ2-7; D gene ambiguous. The CDR3 covers 15 residues. Per the germline V gene, CDR1 is MNHEY and CDR2 is SVGAGI. With 7 bases removed from V and 7 bases from J, the gap between germline ends came to 23 bases. The CDR3 DNA follows: TGTGCCAGCAATCATCAGGTCGGGCCTACCGGGGAGCAGTACTTC. Translating gives CASNHQVGPTGEQYF.

The table lists this clone with a few counts. V is TRBV15 and J is TRBJ2-7; D is unresolved. The CDR3 totals 14 residues. V was trimmed by 5 bases and J by 7 bases, leaving 18 bases between them. Germline V gene sequence: CDR1 LNHNV, CDR2 YYDKDF (reference sequence). The DNA for the CDR3 is TGTGCCACCAGCCAGAACTGGGTTCGGCAGGAGCAGTACTTC. It translates to CATSQNWVRQEQYF.

The chain combines TRBV7-3 with TRBJ2-5; 7 positions match TRBD2. The CDR3 runs 14 residues. CDR1 SGHTA and CDR2 FQGTGA come from the germline V gene. J was trimmed by 3 bases and V by 3 bases; bases with no gene match: 4. The CDR3 is CASSFGGGEETQYF. CDR3 DNA: TGTGCCAGCAGCTTTGGTGGGGGGGAAGAGACCCAGTACTTC. The whole variable domain, remainder taken from reference TRBV7-3 and TRBJ2-5, is GAGVSQTPSNKVTEKGKYVELRCDPISGHTALYWYRQSLGQGPEFLIYFQGTGAADDSGLPNDRFFAVRPEGSVSTLKIQRTERGDSAVYLCASSFGGGEETQYFGPGTRLLVL.

The gene calls are TRBV19 and TRBJ2-2; D gene ambiguous. This CDR3 spans 12 amino acids. Trimming removed 3 bases from V and 7 bases from J, with 6 bases in between. In germline, CDR1 is LNHDA, CDR2 SQIVND (reference sequence). CDR3 loop: CASSMRNGELFF. In DNA form, the CDR3 reads TGTGCCAGTAGTATGAGGAACGGGGAGCTGTTTTTT.

The chain carries TRBV6-1 and TRBJ2-3; D call uncertain. The CDR3 consists of 15 residues. The V end lost 2 bases, the J end lost 1 base, and 10 bases lay between the germline ends. Germline loops: CDR1 MNHNS, CDR2 SASEGT. CDR3 sequence (DNA): TGTGCCAGCAGTGAATACAACTTACGCACAGATACGCAGTATTTT. Protein product: CASSEYNLRTDTQYF.

This chain connects TRBV7-2 to TRBJ2-3; 15 nucleotides agree with TRBD2. There are 14 residues in the CDR3. Germline assignment: CDR1 SGHTA and CDR2 FQGNSA. J gave up 9 bases and V 5 bases, and 3 bases lay outside the gene matches. This chain's CDR3 is CASSPGLAGGTQYF. The CDR3 DNA follows: TGTGCCAGCAGCCCGGGACTAGCGGGGGGAACGCAGTATTTT. The full variable domain, with the rest looked up from reference TRBV7-2 and TRBJ2-3, is GAGVSQSPSNKVTEKGKDVELRCDPISGHTALYWYRQSLGQGLEFLIYFQGNSAPDKSGLPSDRFSAERTGGSVSTLTIQRTQQEDSAVYLCASSPGLAGGTQYFGPGTRLTVL.

The rearrangement uses TRBV28 and TRBJ2-5; 13 bases fit TRBD2. After removal of 3 bases from V and 5 bases from J, the junction contained 9 bases not matched to a gene. The CDR3 loop spans 17 amino acids. Per the germline V gene, CDR1 is MDHEN and CDR2 is SYDVKM. Here the CDR3 reads CASSFPGLAGDVETQYF. As DNA, the CDR3 is TGTGCCAGCAGTTTCCCCGGACTAGCGGGAGATGTTGAGACCCAGTACTTC.

The gene calls are TRBV7-6 and TRBJ1-5; D gene unclear. V lost 0 bases to trimming and J lost 0 bases, with 6 bases between them. Per germline, CDR1 SGHVS and CDR2 FNYEAQ. The CDR3 covers 15 residues. The CDR3 loop reads CASSLAGSSNQPQHF. CDR3 nucleotides: TGTGCCAGCAGCTTAGCGGGGAGTAGCAATCAGCCCCAGCATTTT.

The chain has TRBV7-8 and TRBJ2-2, with no clear D. V was clipped by 2 bases and J by 0 bases, with 10 bases between them. The germline CDR1 and CDR2 sequences are SGHVS and FQNEAQ. This CDR3 is 16 amino acids long. CDR3 protein: CASSLWAATNTGELFF. The CDR3 DNA follows: TGTGCCAGCAGCTTATGGGCAGCCACGAACACCGGGGAGCTGTTTTTT. Variable domain in full (rest from reference TRBV7-8 and TRBJ2-2): GAGVSQSPRYKVAKRGQDVALRCDPISGHVSLFWYQQALGQGPEFLTYFQNEAQLDKSGLPSDRFFAERPEGSVSTLKIQRTQQEDSAVYLCASSLWAATNTGELFFGEGSRLTVL.

This chain links TRBV5-6 with TRBJ1-4; 8 bases map to TRBD1. Losses at the gene ends were 4 bases for V and 3 bases for J; bases not matched to a gene: 5. Germline V gene lookup returns CDR1 SGHDT and CDR2 YYEEEE. The CDR3 contains 15 residues. The CDR3 DNA reads as TGTGCCAGCAGCAACCCACAGGGGGCTAATGAAAAACTGTTTTTT. It encodes CASSNPQGANEKLFF.

This chain links TRBV6-2 or TRBV6-3 with TRBJ2-7; 10 bases match TRBD2. CDR3 length: 15 amino acids. Germline V CDR1 and CDR2: MNHEY, SVGEGT. The V segment lost 2 bases and the J segment 3 bases; nucleotides outside the gene matches: 4. CDR3 in amino acids: CASSYSGGANYEQYF. The DNA for the CDR3 is TGTGCCAGCAGTTACAGCGGGGGGGCAAACTACGAGCAGTACTTC.

The chain couples TRBV6-5 to TRBJ2-7; TRBD1 matches 7 bases. Germline loops: CDR1 MNHEY, CDR2 SVGAGI. V lost 0 bases to trimming and J lost 6 bases; unmatched junction nucleotides: 11. The CDR3 is made up of 16 amino acids. In DNA, the CDR3 is TGTGCCAGCAGTTACTCCCGCATCACCTACAGGGGCGAGCAGTACTTC. Translating gives CASSYSRITYRGEQYF.

The V and J genes are TRBV2 and TRBJ1-6; D perhaps matches TRBD1 (6 bases). This CDR3 is built from 15 residues. Trimming removed 6 bases at V and 10 bases at J, with 19 bases between. In germline, CDR1 is SNHLY, CDR2 FYNNEI. The CDR3 sequence is CASRTGLSGESPLHF. CDR3 DNA sequence: TGTGCCAGCAGGACAGGTTTATCCGGAGAATCACCCCTCCACTTT.

The V gene is TRBV7-2, the J gene TRBJ2-5; 7 positions agree with TRBD1. Germline V gene lookup returns CDR1 SGHTA and CDR2 FQGNSA. The CDR3 totals 15 residues. J gave up 5 bases and V 5 bases, and 11 bases lay outside the gene matches. For the CDR3, the DNA is TGTGCCAGCAGCCTACGCCTCGACAGGGCTGAGACCCAGTACTTC. This sequence encodes CASSLRLDRAETQYF.

This clone has only a few counts. The V call is TRBV30, the J call TRBJ1-3; unclear D gene. From germline, CDR1 is GTSNPN and CDR2 SVGIG (reference sequence). The V end lost 3 bases, the J end lost 0 bases, and 9 bases lay between the germline ends. This CDR3 contains 14 residues. The CDR3 DNA follows: TGTGCCTGGAGGTACTTAAGCTCTGGAAACACCATATATTTT. It yields the protein CAWRYLSSGNTIYF.

This sequence joins TRBV6-5 and TRBJ2-5; a possible D gene is TRBD1 (5 bases). The CDR3 has 11 residues. The V gene lost 7 bases and the J gene lost 5 bases, with 8 bases spanning the gap. CDR1 and CDR2 (germline): MNHEY, SVGAGI. For the CDR3, the DNA is TGTGCCAGCAATGGGGCTGAGACCCAGTACTTC. Its translation: CASNGAETQYF.

This clone was detected a few times. This sequence joins TRBV7-2 and TRBJ2-7, with 10 bases matching TRBD2. The length of the CDR3 is 16 residues. The V segment lost 4 bases and the J segment 7 bases; nucleotides outside the gene matches: 13. Germline V CDR1 and CDR2: SGHTA, FQGNSA. Written as DNA, the CDR3 is TGTGCCAGCAGCTACTATCATCTAGCGGGAGAGGGGGAGCAGTACTTC. Protein sequence: CASSYYHLAGEGEQYF. Combining the CDR3 with reference TRBV7-2 and TRBJ2-7 gives the whole variable domain GAGVSQSPSNKVTEKGKDVELRCDPISGHTALYWYRQSLGQGLEFLIYFQGNSAPDKSGLPSDRFSAERTGGSVSTLTIQRTQQEDSAVYLCASSYYHLAGEGEQYFGPGTRLTVT.

The chain joins TRBV21-1 to TRBJ2-7; the DNA was not used to check the table's D call, TRBD2. TRBV21-1 is labeled a pseudogene. CDR3 length equals 17 residues. The chain's CDR3 is CASHNLAGGPPILEQYF. CDR3 nucleotide sequence: TGTGCCAGCCACAACTTAGCGGGAGGGCCCCCAATTTTGGAGCAGTACTTC.

This chain links TRBV6-5 with TRBJ2-7; D might be TRBD2 (6 bases). Germline loops: CDR1 MNHEY, CDR2 SVGAGI. CDR3 length equals 14 residues. The ends were cut back, 8 bases at V and 0 bases at J, with 14 bases in the middle. CDR3 loop: CASSEASDSYEQYF. In DNA, the CDR3 is TGTGCCAGCTCCGAGGCTAGCGACTCCTACGAGCAGTACTTC.

This clone has just a few counts. This chain connects TRBV7-3 to TRBJ1-1, with 8 bases lining up with TRBD1. Germline CDR1 is SGHTA and CDR2 is FQGTGA. With V trimmed by 5 bases and J by 9 bases, 11 bases remained unmatched. The CDR3 runs to 14 residues. The CDR3 spells CASSIGTGYYQAFF. The CDR3 DNA reads TGTGCCAGCAGCATCGGGACAGGTTATTATCAAGCTTTCTTT.

This clone was detected a few times. This chain uses TRBV5-6 with TRBJ2-7, with D possibly being TRBD2 (6 bases). CDR3 length equals 13 residues. The V gene lost 2 bases and the J gene lost 3 bases, with 9 bases spanning the gap. The germline V gene encodes CDR1 SGHDT and CDR2 YYEEEE. The CDR3 is CASSFGGFYEQYF. In DNA form, the CDR3 reads TGTGCCAGCAGCTTTGGGGGGTTCTACGAGCAGTACTTC.

The chain uses TRBV10-1 and TRBJ2-1, with 8 bases identical to TRBD1. This CDR3 has 13 residues. Germline values: CDR1 WNHNN, CDR2 SYGVQD (reference sequence). Germline trimming cut 6 bases from V and 4 bases from J; bases unmatched to any gene: 2. For the CDR3, the DNA is TGCGCCAGCAGCAGGGGGCAGTACAATGAGCAGTTCTTC. It translates to CASSRGQYNEQFF.

This clone showed up just a few times. This rearrangement joins TRBV7-3 to TRBJ2-7, with 8 bases identical to TRBD2. The germline CDR1 and CDR2 sequences are SGHTA and FQGTGA. The V and J ends lost 5 bases and 4 bases, in that order; junction bases with no gene match: 16. This CDR3 region has 17 residues. CDR3 DNA: TGTGCCAGCAGCCCTTTTGCGGGCCCGGGAGGGCCTTACGAGCAGTACTTC. Its translation is CASSPFAGPGGPYEQYF.

V and J are TRBV7-9 and TRBJ2-5; no clear D gene. CDR3 length equals 15 residues. Germline CDR1 SEHNR, CDR2 FQNEAQ (reference sequence). Trimming shortened V by 1 base and J by 3 bases, and 12 bases separated the two germline ends. The CDR3 reads CASSLDWAVEETQYF. The CDR3 DNA is TGTGCCAGCAGCTTAGACTGGGCAGTGGAAGAGACCCAGTACTTC.

This chain connects TRBV19 to TRBJ1-3; 9 bases line up with TRBD1. The germline V gene has CDR1 LNHDA and CDR2 SQIVND (reference sequence). The ends lost 6 bases at V and 0 bases at J; junction bases unmatched: 9. The CDR3 runs to 17 residues. CDR3 in DNA: TGTGCCAGTAGGAGAGGACAGGGGTTGGACTCTGGAAACACCATATATTTT. Translated, it gives CASRRGQGLDSGNTIYF.

The chain uses TRBV9 and TRBJ2-3; 12 bases line up with TRBD2. The CDR3 is 16 amino acids. V was pared by 2 bases and J by 3 bases, with 4 bases of the junction left unmatched. Germline V gives CDR1 SGDLS, CDR2 YYNGEE. The CDR3 DNA sequence: TGTGCCAGCAGCGTTCTCGGACTAGCGGGAACAGATACGCAGTATTTT. Amino acids: CASSVLGLAGTDTQYF.